This T cell receptor beta chain was obtained from a study of blood T cells in healthy people across ages (dated by TCRdb to about 2015). Broadly, across the study: In model experiments, template switching captured about one uniquely barcoded TCR beta cDNA molecule for every two T cells. The study analyzed two additional independent replicas of 1 million unique cDNA reads from the same blood draw for two donors, one aged 18 to 30 and one aged 80 or older. The donors were split into four age groups: young (average roughly 15 years), middle-aged (roughly 40), aged (more than 55) and long-lived (over 75). To avoid experimental bias, donors of different ages were distributed randomly across sequencing lanes. Using deep sequencing normalized with unique cDNA molecular identifiers, the study measured how TCR beta repertoire diversity changes with age. Paper-wide results and their limitations: Observed TCR beta diversity correlated strongly with the percentage of naive T cells measured by flow cytometry. Compared with the aged group, more naive CD4+ T cells, fewer expanded clones and increased TCR diversity were shown by the long-lived group, suggesting age selection. Because donor CMV infection status was unknown, age-related changes in expanded clonotypes were potentially confounded. Estimates of total diversity based on one million sequenced T cells were considered lower bounds and underestimates. Observed TCR beta diversity per million T cells fell roughly linearly with age, and a significant reduction was already apparent by age around 40. Conclusive comparison of naive and antigen-experienced compartments was prevented by the profiling of bulk unsorted PBMCs.

The receptor library was made with 5' RACE. This sample was sequenced with an Illumina HiSeq 2500. A second roughly 7 to 11 cycle PCR used a sample-barcoded 5' primer and a J-beta primer mix. A template-switch 5' adaptor carrying 12 random nucleotides introduced a unique molecular identifier onto each TCR beta cDNA molecule. At least 2.5 million CDR3-containing paired-end reads were obtained from each sample. First-strand cDNA was synthesized from all RNA with the Mint cDNA synthesis kit, primed by a TRBC-specific oligonucleotide. All cDNA was treated with uracil-DNA glycosylase and then went through a first 18-cycle PCR with the universal primers M1SS and BC2_uni_R. Per the original workflow: Normalization of each sample was performed by random selection of 1 million high-quality reads, each carrying a distinct molecular identifier. Instead of being binned into consensus sequences, reads that shared molecular identifiers were thrown out. MiTCR, run with a Q25 quality threshold and the strictest error-elimination algorithm, handled CDR3 identification, clonotype clustering and error correction. A nonparametric unseen species model with Euler transformation was used to estimate a lower bound on total TCR beta diversity. The public reads were reanalyzed by TCRdb: fastp trimming at Q25, MiXCR alignment, in-frame beta chains only. Rows with a matching CDR3 protein are joined into one entry that keeps the most common DNA and genes. It is TCRdb's table, rather than the study itself, that gives the V and J calls and clone size. The sample data list approximately 880,000 distinct CDR3 sequences, and about 48% of these were observed just once. Over 10% of the sample lies in the top ten.

The CDR3, cysteine through phenylalanine, is 18 amino acids long. Only the CDR3 part of the read is kept: 54 bases, read in frame from the first base. Compared with germline, V lacks 3 bases and J lacks 6 bases; bases without a gene match: 12. Systemically healthy Caucasian individuals from Russia, 39 in total and aged roughly 6 to 100 years, were included as donors. Around 9.7 milliliters of peripheral blood were collected from each donor into EDTA-treated Vacutainer tubes. Ficoll-Paque density-gradient centrifugation was used to isolate PBMCs, with at least 6.5 million per sample. Total RNA was extracted from PBMCs with Trizol reagent, with at least 6 micrograms obtained per sample. The percentages of naive CD45RAhigh/CD27high T cells were determined by flow cytometry on a PBMC aliquot from every donor. This clonotype was recorded a few times. Its binding antigen is unknown. Per-nucleotide qualities are absent, and no much larger clonotype sits a single base away.

The chain couples TRBV12-3 or TRBV12-4 to TRBJ2-1, and 12 junctional nucleotides match TRBD2. The receptor comes from a man aged 25 to 40 in good health. The sequencing sample was made of blood. CDR3 loop: CASSLALAGGHYINEQFF. In nucleotides, the sequence is TGTGCCAGCAGTTTGGCGCTAGCGGGGGGGCATTACATCAATGAGCAGTTCTTC.